The 18 T cell receptor beta chains below were found in one sample sequenced in a study of radiotherapy plus CTLA-4 blockade in lung cancer (dated by TCRdb to 2016 to 2019). The library was built by means of the immunoSEQ multiplex PCR assay. This is the immuneACCESS table as TCRdb keeps it, with only in-frame sequences that have V and J called. A part of the clones is gone; compared with another copy, unresolved V genes explain less than half, and the rest is unexplained. The sample table holds around 100,000 clones, of which about four fifths were seen once. The ten top clones hold 2.8% of the sample. Source: peripheral blood, taken from a patient treated with radiotherapy plus ipilimumab. The receptor set was obtained from a human donor with non-small cell lung cancer who had a partial response to radiotherapy plus ipilimumab. Some clones in this sample may be carry-over from other donors' samples.

V gene TRBV7-8 combines with J gene TRBJ2-1, with 8 nucleotides matching TRBD2. With 4 bases clipped from V and 7 bases from J, the junction kept 9 bases outside the gene matches. The CDR3 is 15 amino acids. CDR1 is SGHVS, CDR2 FQNEAQ, per germline. CDR3 residues: CASSSRGGLRNEQFF. In DNA form, the CDR3 reads TGTGCCAGCAGCTCCCGGGGGGGCCTGAGAAATGAGCAGTTCTTC.

The chain recombines TRBV11-2 with TRBJ2-2; D may be TRBD1 (5 bases). Looked up from germline, CDR1 is SGHAT and CDR2 is FQNNGV. The CDR3 is made up of 17 amino acids. V lost 1 base to trimming and J lost 1 base, with 13 bases between them. Here the CDR3 reads CASSLVNPGLNTGELFF. The CDR3 DNA reads TGTGCCAGCAGCTTAGTAAATCCAGGGTTGAACACCGGGGAGCTGTTTTTT.

This clone was observed a few times. The rearrangement uses TRBV5-1 and TRBJ2-1, with 7 nucleotides matching TRBD1. This CDR3 spans 15 amino acids. J gave up 1 base and V 2 bases, and 3 bases lay outside the gene matches. Germline loops: CDR1 SGHRS, CDR2 YFSETQ. CDR3 bases: TGCGCCAGCAGCTTACAGGGGATGTCCTACAATGAGCAGTTCTTC. Its translation is CASSLQGMSYNEQFF.

The rearrangement joins TRBV11-2 to TRBJ2-2, with D possibly TRBD2 on 5 matching bases. The germline V gene encodes CDR1 SGHAT and CDR2 FQNNGV. The CDR3 sequence is 14 residues long. V lost 5 bases to trimming and J lost 7 bases, with 14 bases between them. CDR3 sequence: CASSPQAGFGELFF. CDR3 nucleotides: TGTGCCAGCAGCCCCCAGGCGGGTTTCGGGGAGCTGTTTTTT.

This clone was observed a few times. This sample also contains other DNA sequences that code for the same CDR3. V is TRBV18 and J is TRBJ1-3, with D tentatively TRBD1 (5 bases). The CDR3 extends over 16 amino acids. CDR1 KGHSH and CDR2 LQKENI come from the germline V gene. The germline V and J ends were trimmed by 1 base and 1 base, with 11 bases remaining between them. DNA of the CDR3: TGTGCCAGCTCACCACAAGGGGCTGGGTCTGGAAACACCATATATTTT. Translated: CASSPQGAGSGNTIYF.

The CDR3 sequence: CATGTATEAFF. The CDR3 region has the DNA TGTGCCACTGGGACAGCCACTGAAGCTTTCTTT. The V and J genes are TRBV27 and TRBJ1-1, with 7 bases matching TRBD1. This CDR3 contains 11 residues. V trimming: 10 bases; J trimming: 4 bases; junction bases outside the gene matches: 3. Per germline, CDR1 MNHEY and CDR2 SMNVEV (reference sequence).

Notes on this clone: One end of the junction does not line up with germline, which may come from a read error. CDR3 region: CASSVSDRDYNSPRHF. For the CDR3, the DNA is TGTGCCAGCAGCGTCTCGGACAGGGATTATAATTCACCCCGCCACTTT. The chain combines TRBV9 with TRBJ1-6, with 8 bases aligning to TRBD1. The CDR3 has 16 amino acids. Per germline, CDR1 SGDLS and CDR2 YYNGEE. The variable domain in full, with the rest retrieved from reference TRBV9 and TRBJ1-6, is DSGVTQTPKHLITATGQRVTLRCSPRSGDLSVYWYQQSLDQGLQFLIQYYNGEERAKGNILERFSAQQFPDLHSELNLSSLELGDSALYFCASSVSDRDYNSPRHFGNGTRLTVT.

The chain employs TRBV7-8 and TRBJ2-1, with TRBD1 as a possible D gene (6 bases). Trimming removed 4 bases from V and 7 bases from J, with 14 bases in between. The germline gives CDR1 SGHVS, CDR2 FQNEAQ. The CDR3 is made up of 14 amino acids. In DNA form, the CDR3 reads TGTGCCAGCAGCTACCTGGGGGCTTGGAATGAGCAGTTCTTC. Translating gives CASSYLGAWNEQFF.

This clone was seen a few times. V usage is TRBV10-3 and J usage is TRBJ1-2, with TRBD1 as a possible D gene (5 bases). The CDR3 extends over 13 amino acids. V dropped 4 bases and J dropped 3 bases, with 9 bases sitting between them. Germline CDR1 and CDR2: ENHRY and SYGVKD. CDR3 nucleotides: TGTGCCATCAGTGGCCAGGGCGACTATGGCTACACCTTC. Encoded protein: CAISGQGDYGYTF.

This chain links TRBV10-3 with TRBJ2-1; D remains ambiguous. V gave up 0 bases and J gave up 8 bases, with 2 bases separating them. CDR3 length: 11 amino acids. From germline, CDR1 is ENHRY and CDR2 SYGVKD. The CDR3 reads CAISESYEQFF. CDR3 coding DNA: TGTGCCATCAGTGAGTCCTATGAGCAGTTCTTC.

The CDR3 spells CASSQVGLNTGELFF. The CDR3, as DNA: TGTGCCAGCAGCCAAGTTGGACTAAACACCGGGGAGCTGTTTTTT. The chain is built from TRBV4-2 and TRBJ2-2, with D maybe TRBD2 (6 bases). The CDR3 is 15 residues long. The ends were cut back, 1 base at V and 2 bases at J, with 8 bases in the middle. Germline V gene sequence: CDR1 LGHNA, CDR2 YNFKEQ.

This clone was detected a few times. The chain uses TRBV6-6 and TRBJ1-1; 7 nucleotides agree with TRBD1. Germline CDR1 and CDR2: MNHNY and SVGAGI (reference sequence). With 2 bases clipped from V and 1 base from J, the junction kept 4 bases outside the gene matches. The CDR3 is 15 residues long. DNA of the CDR3: TGTGCCAGCAGTTACCCACAGGGGAAGAACACTGAAGCTTTCTTT. This sequence encodes CASSYPQGKNTEAFF.

The V and J genes are TRBV7-3 and TRBJ2-7; 12 bases are shared with TRBD1. With 5 bases clipped from V and 8 bases from J, the junction kept 10 bases outside the gene matches. CDR1 SGHTA and CDR2 FQGTGA come from the germline V gene. The CDR3 consists of 15 residues. CDR3 loop: CASSQGGGQGAKQYF. CDR3 bases: TGTGCCAGCAGCCAAGGGGGGGGACAGGGGGCAAAGCAGTACTTC.

This clone was counted a few times. The gene calls are TRBV6-1 and TRBJ2-3; possibly TRBD1 for D (6 bases). With 0 bases removed from V and 14 bases from J, the gap between germline ends came to 15 bases. The CDR3 has 13 amino acids. The V gene's germline CDR1 is MNHNS and CDR2 SASEGT. DNA of the CDR3: TGTGCCAGCAGTGAAGCGGTGGGACATTCTACGTATTTT. This encodes CASSEAVGHSTYF.

The V call is TRBV10-2, the J call TRBJ1-5, with D unresolved. This CDR3 contains 12 residues. CDR1 is WSHSY, CDR2 SAAADI, per germline. The V and J ends lost 3 bases and 4 bases respectively, with 4 bases between them. The CDR3 spells CASSDPNQPQHF. For the CDR3, the DNA is TGCGCCAGCAGTGACCCAAATCAGCCCCAGCATTTT.

Here the CDR3 reads CASSSNSGGAPGELFF. The CDR3 DNA is TGTGCCAGCAGCTCCAATAGCGGGGGGGCTCCCGGGGAGCTGTTTTTT. This chain connects TRBV7-3 to TRBJ2-2; 11 bases agree with TRBD2. Germline CDR1 reads SGHTA; CDR2 reads FQGTGA. This CDR3 contains 16 residues. V was clipped by 4 bases and J by 6 bases; unmatched bases: 7. Combining the CDR3 with reference TRBV7-3 and TRBJ2-2 gives the whole variable domain GAGVSQTPSNKVTEKGKYVELRCDPISGHTALYWYRQSLGQGPEFLIYFQGTGAADDSGLPNDRFFAVRPEGSVSTLKIQRTERGDSAVYLCASSSNSGGAPGELFFGEGSRLTVL.

This chain links TRBV28 with TRBJ1-1; no reliable D call. The CDR3 loop spans 14 amino acids. Germline loops: CDR1 MDHEN, CDR2 SYDVKM. Trimming left V 3 bases short and J 3 bases short, with 11 bases between. CDR3 sequence: CASSFGGQYTEAFF. The CDR3 bases are TGTGCCAGCAGTTTTGGTGGGCAGTACACTGAAGCTTTCTTT. Variable domain in full (rest from reference TRBV28 and TRBJ1-1): DVKVTQSSRYLVKRTGEKVFLECVQDMDHENMFWYRQDPGLGLRLIYFSYDVKMKEKGDIPEGYSVSREKKERFSLILESASTNQTSMYLCASSFGGQYTEAFFGQGTRLTVV.

The chain recombines TRBV6-1 with TRBJ2-1, with 7 bases that match TRBD1. V shed 3 bases, J shed 3 bases, and the junction held 8 bases outside the gene matches. Germline V lookup: CDR1 MNHNS, CDR2 SASEGT. The CDR3 consists of 16 residues. The CDR3 DNA reads as TGTGCCAGCAGTGATATCGGGGACAGACTCTACAATGAGCAGTTCTTC. Translating it yields CASSDIGDRLYNEQFF.